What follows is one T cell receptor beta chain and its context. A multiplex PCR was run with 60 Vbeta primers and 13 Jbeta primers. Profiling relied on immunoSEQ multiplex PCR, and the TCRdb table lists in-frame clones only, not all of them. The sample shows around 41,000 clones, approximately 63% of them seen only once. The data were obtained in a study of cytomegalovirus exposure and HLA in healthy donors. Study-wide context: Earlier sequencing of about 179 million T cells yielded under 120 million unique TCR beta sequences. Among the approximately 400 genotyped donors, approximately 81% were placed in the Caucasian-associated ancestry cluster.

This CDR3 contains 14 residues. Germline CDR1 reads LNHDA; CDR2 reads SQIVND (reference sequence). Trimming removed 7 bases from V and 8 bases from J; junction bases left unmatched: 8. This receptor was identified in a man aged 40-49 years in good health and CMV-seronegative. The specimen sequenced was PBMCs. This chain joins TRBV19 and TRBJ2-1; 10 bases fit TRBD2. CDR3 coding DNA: TGTGCCAGTACTGAGCGGGGGGGCTGGGATGAGCAGTTCTTC. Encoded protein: CASTERGGWDEQFF.